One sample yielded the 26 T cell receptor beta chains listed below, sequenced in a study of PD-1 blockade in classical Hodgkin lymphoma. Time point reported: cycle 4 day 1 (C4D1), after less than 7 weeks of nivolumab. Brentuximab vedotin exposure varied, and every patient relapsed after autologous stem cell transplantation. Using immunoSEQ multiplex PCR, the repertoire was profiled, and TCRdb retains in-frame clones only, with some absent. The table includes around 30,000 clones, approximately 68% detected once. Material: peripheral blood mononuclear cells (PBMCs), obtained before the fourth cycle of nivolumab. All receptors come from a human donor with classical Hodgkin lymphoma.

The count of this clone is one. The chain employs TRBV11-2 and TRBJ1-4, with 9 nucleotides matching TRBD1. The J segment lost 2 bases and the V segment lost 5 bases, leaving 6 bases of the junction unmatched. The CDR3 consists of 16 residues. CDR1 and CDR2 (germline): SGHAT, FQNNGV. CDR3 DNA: TGTGCCAGCAGCCTAGGGACAGGGCGGACTAATGAAAAACTGTTTTTT. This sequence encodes CASSLGTGRTNEKLFF.

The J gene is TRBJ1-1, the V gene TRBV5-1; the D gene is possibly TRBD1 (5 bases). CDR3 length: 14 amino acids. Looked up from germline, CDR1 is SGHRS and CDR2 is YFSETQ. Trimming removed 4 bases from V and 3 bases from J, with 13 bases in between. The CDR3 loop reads CASSQQDLDTEAFF. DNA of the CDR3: TGCGCCAGCAGCCAACAGGATTTGGACACTGAAGCTTTCTTT.

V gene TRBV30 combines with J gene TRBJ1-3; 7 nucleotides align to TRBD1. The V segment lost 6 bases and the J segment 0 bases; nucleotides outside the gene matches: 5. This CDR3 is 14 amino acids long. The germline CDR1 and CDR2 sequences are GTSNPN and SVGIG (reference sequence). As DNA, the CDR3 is TGTGCCTGTCCGGCAGGGGGCTCTGGAAACACCATATATTTT. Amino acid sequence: CACPAGGSGNTIYF.

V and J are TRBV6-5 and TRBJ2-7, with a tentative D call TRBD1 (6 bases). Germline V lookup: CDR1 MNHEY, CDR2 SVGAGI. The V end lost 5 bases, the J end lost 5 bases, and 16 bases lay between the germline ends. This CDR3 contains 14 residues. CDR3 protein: CASSPDRPSHEQYF. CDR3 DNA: TGTGCCAGCAGTCCAGACAGGCCCTCACACGAGCAGTACTTC.

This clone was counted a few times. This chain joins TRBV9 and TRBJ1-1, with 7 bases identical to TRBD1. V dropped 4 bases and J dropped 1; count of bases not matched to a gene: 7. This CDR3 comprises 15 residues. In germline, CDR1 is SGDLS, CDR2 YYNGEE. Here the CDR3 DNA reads TGTGCCAGCAGCTCGGGACAGACCTCGAACACTGAAGCTTTCTTT. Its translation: CASSSGQTSNTEAFF.

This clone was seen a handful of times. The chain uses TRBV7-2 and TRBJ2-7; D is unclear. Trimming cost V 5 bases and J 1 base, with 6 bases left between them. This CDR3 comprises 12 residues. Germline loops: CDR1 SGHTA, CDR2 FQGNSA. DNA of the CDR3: TGTGCCAGCAGCCATACATCCTACGAGCAGTACTTC. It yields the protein CASSHTSYEQYF.

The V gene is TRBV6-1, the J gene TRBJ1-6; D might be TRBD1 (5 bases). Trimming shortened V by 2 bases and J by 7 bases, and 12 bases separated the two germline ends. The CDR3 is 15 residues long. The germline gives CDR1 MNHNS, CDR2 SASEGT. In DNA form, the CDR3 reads TGTGCCAGCAGTGAATGGAGGGACTGGAATTCACCCCTCCACTTT. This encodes CASSEWRDWNSPLHF.

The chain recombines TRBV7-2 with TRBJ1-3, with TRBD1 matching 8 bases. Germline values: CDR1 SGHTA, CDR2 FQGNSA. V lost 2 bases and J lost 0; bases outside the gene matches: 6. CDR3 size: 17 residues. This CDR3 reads CASSLNPGGYSGNTIYF. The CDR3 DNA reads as TGTGCCAGCAGCTTAAACCCAGGGGGCTACTCTGGAAACACCATATATTTT.

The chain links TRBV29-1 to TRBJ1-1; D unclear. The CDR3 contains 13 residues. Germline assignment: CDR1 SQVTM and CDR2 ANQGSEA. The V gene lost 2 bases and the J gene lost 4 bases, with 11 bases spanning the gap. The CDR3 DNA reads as TGCAGCGTTGAAAAGGAGACCCTCACTGAAGCTTTCTTT. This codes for CSVEKETLTEAFF.

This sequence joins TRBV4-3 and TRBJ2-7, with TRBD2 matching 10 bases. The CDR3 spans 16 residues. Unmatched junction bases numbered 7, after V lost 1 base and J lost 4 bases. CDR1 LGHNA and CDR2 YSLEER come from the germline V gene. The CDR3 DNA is TGCGCCAGCAGCCAAGGGAAGGTAGCGGGGGGATACGAGCAGTACTTC. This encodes CASSQGKVAGGYEQYF.

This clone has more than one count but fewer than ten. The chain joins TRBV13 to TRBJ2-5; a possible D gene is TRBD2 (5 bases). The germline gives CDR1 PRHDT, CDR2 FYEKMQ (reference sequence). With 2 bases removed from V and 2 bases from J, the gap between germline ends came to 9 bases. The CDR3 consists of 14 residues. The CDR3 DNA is TGTGCCAGCAGCTTATTGGGAGAACAAGAGACCCAGTACTTC. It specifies CASSLLGEQETQYF.

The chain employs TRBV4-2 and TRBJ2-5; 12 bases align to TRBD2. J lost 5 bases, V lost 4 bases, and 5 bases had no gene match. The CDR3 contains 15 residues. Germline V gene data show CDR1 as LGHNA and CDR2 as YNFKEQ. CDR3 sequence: CASSPSGGAIETQYF. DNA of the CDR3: TGTGCCAGCAGCCCTAGCGGGGGGGCCATTGAGACCCAGTACTTC.

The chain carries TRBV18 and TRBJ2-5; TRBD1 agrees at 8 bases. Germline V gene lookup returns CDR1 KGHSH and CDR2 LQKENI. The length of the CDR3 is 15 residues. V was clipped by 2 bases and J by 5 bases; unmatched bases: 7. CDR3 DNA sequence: TGTGCCAGCTCACCATGGACAGGGTTGGAGGAGACCCAGTACTTC. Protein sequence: CASSPWTGLEETQYF.

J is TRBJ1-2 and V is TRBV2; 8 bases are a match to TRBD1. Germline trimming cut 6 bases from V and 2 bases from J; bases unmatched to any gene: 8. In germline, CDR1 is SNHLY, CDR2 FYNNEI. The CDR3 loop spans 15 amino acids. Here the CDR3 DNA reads TGTGCCAGCAGCGAAACCGGGACAGGCAACTATGGCTACACCTTC. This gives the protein CASSETGTGNYGYTF.

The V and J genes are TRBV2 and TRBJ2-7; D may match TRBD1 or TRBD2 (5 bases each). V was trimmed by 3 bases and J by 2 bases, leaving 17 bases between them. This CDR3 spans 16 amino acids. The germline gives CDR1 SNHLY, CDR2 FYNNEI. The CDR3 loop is CASSELGTGPAYEQYF. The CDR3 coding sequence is TGTGCCAGCAGTGAGCTGGGGACGGGGCCCGCCTACGAGCAGTACTTC.

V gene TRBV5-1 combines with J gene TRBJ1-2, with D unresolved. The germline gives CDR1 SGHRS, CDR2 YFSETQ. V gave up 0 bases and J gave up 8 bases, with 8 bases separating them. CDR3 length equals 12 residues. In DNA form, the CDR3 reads TGCGCCAGCAGCTTGGCTGGGTGGGGCTACACCTTC. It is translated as CASSLAGWGYTF.

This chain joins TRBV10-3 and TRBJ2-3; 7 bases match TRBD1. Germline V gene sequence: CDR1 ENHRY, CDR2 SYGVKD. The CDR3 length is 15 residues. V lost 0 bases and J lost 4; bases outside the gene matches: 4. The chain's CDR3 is CAISESRGLADTQYF. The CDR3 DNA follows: TGTGCCATCAGTGAGTCCAGGGGGTTGGCAGATACGCAGTATTTT.

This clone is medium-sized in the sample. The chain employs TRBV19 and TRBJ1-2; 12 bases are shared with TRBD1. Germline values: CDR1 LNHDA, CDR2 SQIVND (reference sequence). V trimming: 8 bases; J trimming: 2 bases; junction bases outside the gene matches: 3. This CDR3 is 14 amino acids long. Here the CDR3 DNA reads TGTGCCAGTGGGGACAGGGGGCGAAACTATGGCTACACCTTC. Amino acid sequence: CASGDRGRNYGYTF.

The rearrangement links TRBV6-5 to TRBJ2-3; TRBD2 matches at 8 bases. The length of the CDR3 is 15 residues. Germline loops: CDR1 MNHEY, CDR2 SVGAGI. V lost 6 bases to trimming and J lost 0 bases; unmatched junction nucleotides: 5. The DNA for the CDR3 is TGTGCCAGCAGCTCCGGGGGGGCCAGCACAGATACGCAGTATTTT. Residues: CASSSGGASTDTQYF.

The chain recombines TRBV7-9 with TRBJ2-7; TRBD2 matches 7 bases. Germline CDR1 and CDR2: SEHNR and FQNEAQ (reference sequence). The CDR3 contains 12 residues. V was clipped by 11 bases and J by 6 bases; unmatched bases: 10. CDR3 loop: CAGGSGPSEQYF. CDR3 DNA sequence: TGTGCCGGGGGTAGCGGGCCCAGCGAGCAGTACTTC.

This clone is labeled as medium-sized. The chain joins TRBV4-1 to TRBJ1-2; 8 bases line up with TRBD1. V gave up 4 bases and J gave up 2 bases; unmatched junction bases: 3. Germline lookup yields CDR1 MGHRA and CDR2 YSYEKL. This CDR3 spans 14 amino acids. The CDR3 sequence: CASSPWTGNYGYTF. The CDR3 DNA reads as TGCGCCAGCAGCCCATGGACAGGGAACTATGGCTACACCTTC.

DNA for the CDR3: TGTGCCAGCAGCGTAGGACAGAAAGAGACCCAGTACTTC. It is translated as CASSVGQKETQYF. V usage is TRBV9 and J usage is TRBJ2-5; D perhaps matches TRBD1 (5 bases). The germline V and J ends were trimmed by 0 bases and 3 bases, with 6 bases remaining between them. The CDR3 covers 13 residues. Germline CDR1 is SGDLS and CDR2 is YYNGEE.

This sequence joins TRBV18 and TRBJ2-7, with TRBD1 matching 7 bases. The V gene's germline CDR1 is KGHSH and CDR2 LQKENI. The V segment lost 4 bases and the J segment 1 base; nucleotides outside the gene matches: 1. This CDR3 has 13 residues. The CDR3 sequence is CASSLGQSYEQYF. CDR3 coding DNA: TGTGCCAGCTCACTGGGACAGTCCTACGAGCAGTACTTC.

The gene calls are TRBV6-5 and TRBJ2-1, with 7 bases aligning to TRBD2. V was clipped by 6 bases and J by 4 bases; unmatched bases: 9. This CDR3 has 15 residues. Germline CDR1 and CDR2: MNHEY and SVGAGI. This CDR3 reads CASRGEAGRYNEQFF. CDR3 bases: TGTGCCAGCAGGGGGGAAGCGGGGAGATACAATGAGCAGTTCTTC.

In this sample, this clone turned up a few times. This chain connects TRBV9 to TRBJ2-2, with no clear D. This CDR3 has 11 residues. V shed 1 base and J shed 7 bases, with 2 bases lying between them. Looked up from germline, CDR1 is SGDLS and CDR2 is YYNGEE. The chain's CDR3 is CASSVNGELFF. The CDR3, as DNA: TGTGCCAGCAGCGTAAACGGGGAGCTGTTTTTT.

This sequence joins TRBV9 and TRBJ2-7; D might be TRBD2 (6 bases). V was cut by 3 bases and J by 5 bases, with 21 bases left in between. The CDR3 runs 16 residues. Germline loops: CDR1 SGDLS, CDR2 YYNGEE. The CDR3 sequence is CASSGSPGTDLHEQYF. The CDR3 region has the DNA TGTGCCAGCAGCGGCTCCCCCGGGACTGACTTGCACGAGCAGTACTTC.